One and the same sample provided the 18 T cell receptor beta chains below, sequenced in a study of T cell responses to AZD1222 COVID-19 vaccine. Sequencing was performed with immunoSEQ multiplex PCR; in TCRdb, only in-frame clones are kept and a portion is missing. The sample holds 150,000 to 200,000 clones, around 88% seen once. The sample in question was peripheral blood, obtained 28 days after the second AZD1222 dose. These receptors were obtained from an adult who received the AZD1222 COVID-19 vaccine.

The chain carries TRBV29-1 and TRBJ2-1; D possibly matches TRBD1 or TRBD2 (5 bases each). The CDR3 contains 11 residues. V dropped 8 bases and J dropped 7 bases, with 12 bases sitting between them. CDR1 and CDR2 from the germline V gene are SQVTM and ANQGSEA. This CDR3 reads CSSTGGNEQFF. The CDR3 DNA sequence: TGCAGCTCAACAGGCGGGAATGAGCAGTTCTTC.

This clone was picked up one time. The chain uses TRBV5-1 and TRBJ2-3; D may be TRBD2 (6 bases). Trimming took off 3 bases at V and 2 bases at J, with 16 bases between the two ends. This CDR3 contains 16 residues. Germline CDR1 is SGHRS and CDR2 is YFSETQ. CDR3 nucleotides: TGCGCCAGCAGCTCACCCTCGGGACTCCCCACAGATACGCAGTATTTT. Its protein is CASSSPSGLPTDTQYF.

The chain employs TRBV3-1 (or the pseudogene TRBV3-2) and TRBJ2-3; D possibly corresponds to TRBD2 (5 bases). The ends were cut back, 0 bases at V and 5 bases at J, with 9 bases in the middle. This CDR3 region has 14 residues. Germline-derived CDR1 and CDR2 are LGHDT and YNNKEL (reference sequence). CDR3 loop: CASSQEAVQDTQYF. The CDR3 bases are TGTGCCAGCAGCCAAGAAGCGGTTCAAGATACGCAGTATTTT.

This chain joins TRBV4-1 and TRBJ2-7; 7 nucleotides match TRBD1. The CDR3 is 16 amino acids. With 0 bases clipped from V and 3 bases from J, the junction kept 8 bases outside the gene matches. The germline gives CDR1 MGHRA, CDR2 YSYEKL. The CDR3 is CASSQDPLGQDYEQYF. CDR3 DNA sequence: TGCGCCAGCAGCCAAGATCCTCTTGGACAGGACTACGAGCAGTACTTC.

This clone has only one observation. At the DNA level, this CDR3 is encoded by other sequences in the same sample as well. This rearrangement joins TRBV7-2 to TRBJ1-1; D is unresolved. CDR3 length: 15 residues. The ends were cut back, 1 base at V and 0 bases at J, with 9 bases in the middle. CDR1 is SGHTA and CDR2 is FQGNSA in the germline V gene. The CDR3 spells CASSLVPAMNTEAFF. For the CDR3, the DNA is TGTGCCAGCAGCTTAGTTCCAGCCATGAACACTGAAGCTTTCTTT.

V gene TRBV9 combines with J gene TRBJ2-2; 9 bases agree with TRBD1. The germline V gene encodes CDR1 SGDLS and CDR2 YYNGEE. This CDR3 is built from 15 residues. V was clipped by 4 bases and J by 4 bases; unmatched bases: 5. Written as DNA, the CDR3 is TGTGCCAGCAGCTCCAGACAGGGGGGCACCGGGGAGCTGTTTTTT. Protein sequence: CASSSRQGGTGELFF.

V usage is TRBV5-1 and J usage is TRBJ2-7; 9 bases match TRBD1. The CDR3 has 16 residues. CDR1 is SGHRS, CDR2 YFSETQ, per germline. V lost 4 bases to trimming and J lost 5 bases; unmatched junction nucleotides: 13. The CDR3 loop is CASSLSGQGTGDEQYF. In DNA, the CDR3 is TGCGCCAGCAGCCTTTCCGGACAGGGGACGGGCGACGAGCAGTACTTC.

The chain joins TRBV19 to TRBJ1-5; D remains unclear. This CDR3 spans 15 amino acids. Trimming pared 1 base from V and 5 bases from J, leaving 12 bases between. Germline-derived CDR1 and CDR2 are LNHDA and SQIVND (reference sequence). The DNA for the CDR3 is TGTGCCAGTAGTATAGGTACAGTGGTGGATCAGCCCCAGCATTTT. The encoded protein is CASSIGTVVDQPQHF.

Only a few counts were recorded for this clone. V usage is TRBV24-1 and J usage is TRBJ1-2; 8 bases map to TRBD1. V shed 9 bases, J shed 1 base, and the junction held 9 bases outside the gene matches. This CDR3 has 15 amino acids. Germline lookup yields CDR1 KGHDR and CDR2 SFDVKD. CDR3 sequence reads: CATGHAGGVNYGYTF. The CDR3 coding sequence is TGTGCCACCGGCCACGCAGGGGGCGTTAACTATGGCTACACCTTC.

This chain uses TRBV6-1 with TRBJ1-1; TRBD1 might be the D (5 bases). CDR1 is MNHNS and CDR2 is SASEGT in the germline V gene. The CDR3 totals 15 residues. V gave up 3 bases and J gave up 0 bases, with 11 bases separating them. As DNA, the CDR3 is TGTGCCAGCAGTGACAGAGGGGACCTGAACACTGAAGCTTTCTTT. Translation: CASSDRGDLNTEAFF.

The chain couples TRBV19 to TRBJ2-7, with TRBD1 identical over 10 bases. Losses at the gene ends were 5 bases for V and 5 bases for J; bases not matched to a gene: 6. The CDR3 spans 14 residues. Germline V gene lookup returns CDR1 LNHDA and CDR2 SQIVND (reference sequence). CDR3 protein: CASSRRDRGDEQYF. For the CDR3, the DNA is TGTGCCAGTAGTCGCCGGGACAGGGGCGACGAGCAGTACTTC.

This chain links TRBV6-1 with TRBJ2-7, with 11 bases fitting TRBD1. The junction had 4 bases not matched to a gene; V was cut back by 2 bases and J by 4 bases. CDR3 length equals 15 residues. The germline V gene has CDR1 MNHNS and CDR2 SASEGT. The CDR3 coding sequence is TGTGCCAGCAGTGAAAGGACAGGGGGCCGGTACGAGCAGTACTTC. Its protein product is CASSERTGGRYEQYF.

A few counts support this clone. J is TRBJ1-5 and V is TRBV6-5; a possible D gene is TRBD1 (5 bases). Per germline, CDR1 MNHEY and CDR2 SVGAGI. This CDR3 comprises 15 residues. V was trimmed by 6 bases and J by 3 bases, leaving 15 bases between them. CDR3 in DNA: TGTGCCAGCAGCGGACACAAAATGTTCAATCAGCCCCAGCATTTT. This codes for CASSGHKMFNQPQHF.

The CDR3 region has the DNA TGTGCCTGGAGCTTACCGGGACAGGCCGAGCGTGGCTACACCTTC. This gives the protein CAWSLPGQAERGYTF. The rearrangement links TRBV30 to TRBJ1-2, with 8 bases lining up with TRBD1. The CDR3 is made up of 15 amino acids. V gave up 3 bases and J gave up 7 bases; unmatched junction bases: 13. Germline values: CDR1 GTSNPN, CDR2 SVGIG (reference sequence).

In nucleotides, the CDR3 is TGTGCCAGCAGTGCCATATCACTCAATCAGCCCCAGCATTTT. This gives the protein CASSAISLNQPQHF. This chain uses TRBV27 with TRBJ1-5, with no clear D. This CDR3 contains 14 residues. V lost 5 bases to trimming and J lost 3 bases, with 11 bases between them. Germline CDR1 is MNHEY and CDR2 is SMNVEV (reference sequence).

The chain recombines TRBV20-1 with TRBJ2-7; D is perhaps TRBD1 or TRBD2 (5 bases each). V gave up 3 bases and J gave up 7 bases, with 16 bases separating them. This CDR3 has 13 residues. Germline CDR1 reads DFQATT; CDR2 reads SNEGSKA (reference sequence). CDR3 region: CSASGDGHWEQYF. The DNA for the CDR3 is TGCAGTGCTAGTGGGGACGGACACTGGGAGCAGTACTTC.

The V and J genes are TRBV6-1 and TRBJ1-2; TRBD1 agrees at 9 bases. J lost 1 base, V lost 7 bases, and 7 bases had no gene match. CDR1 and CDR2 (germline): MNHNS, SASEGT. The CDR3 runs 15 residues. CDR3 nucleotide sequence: TGTGCCAGCAATAAACCGGGACAGGGTAACTATGGCTACACCTTC. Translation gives CASNKPGQGNYGYTF.

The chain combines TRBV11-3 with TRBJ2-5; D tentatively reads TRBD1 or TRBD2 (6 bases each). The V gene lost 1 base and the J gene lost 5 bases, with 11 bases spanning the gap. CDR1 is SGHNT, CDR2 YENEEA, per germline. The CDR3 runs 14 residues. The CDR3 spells CASSLGGAYETQYF. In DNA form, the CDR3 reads TGTGCCAGCAGCTTAGGGGGGGCCTACGAGACCCAGTACTTC.